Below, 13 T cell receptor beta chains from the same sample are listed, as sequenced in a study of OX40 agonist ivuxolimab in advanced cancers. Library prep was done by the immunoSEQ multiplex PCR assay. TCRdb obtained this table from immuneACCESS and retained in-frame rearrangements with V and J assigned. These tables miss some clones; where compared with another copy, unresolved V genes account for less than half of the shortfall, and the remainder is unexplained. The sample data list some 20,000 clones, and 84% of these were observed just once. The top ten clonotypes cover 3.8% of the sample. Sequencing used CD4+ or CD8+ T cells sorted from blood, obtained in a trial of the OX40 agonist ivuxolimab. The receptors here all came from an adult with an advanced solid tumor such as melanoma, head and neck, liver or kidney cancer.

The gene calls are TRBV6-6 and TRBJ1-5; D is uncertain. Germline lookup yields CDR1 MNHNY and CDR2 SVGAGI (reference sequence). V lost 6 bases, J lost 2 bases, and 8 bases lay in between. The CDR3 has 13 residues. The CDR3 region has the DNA TGTGCCAGCAGCCCCTTGGGCAATCAGCCCCAGCATTTT. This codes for CASSPLGNQPQHF.

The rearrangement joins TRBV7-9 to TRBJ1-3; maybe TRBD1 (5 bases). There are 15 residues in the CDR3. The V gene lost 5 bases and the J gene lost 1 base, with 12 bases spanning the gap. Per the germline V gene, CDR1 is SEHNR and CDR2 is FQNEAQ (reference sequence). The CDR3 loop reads CASSPSTGSGNTIYF. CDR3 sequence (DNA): TGTGCCAGCAGCCCCTCAACAGGTTCTGGAAACACCATATATTTT.

CDR3 coding DNA: TGTGCCAGCAGCTTAGGGGACCCGAGGGGAGGCTACACCTTC. It yields the protein CASSLGDPRGGYTF. The chain employs TRBV7-9 and TRBJ1-2; possible D gene TRBD1, 5 bases. There are 14 residues in the CDR3. The germline gives CDR1 SEHNR, CDR2 FQNEAQ (reference sequence). V gave up 1 base and J gave up 8 bases, with 14 bases separating them.

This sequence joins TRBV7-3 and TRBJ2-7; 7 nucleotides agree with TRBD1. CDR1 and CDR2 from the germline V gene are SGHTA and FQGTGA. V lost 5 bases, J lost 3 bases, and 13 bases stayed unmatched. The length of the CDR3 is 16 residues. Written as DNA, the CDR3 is TGTGCCAGCAGCCCGTCGGCCGGGACAGAGAGCTACGAGCAGTACTTC. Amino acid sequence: CASSPSAGTESYEQYF.

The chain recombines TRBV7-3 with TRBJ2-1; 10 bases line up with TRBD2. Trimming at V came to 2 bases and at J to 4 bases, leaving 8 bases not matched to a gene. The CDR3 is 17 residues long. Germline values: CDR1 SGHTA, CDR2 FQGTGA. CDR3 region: CASSLSAGGPPYNEQFF. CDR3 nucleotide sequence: TGTGCCAGCAGCTTATCAGCGGGAGGGCCTCCGTACAATGAGCAGTTCTTC.

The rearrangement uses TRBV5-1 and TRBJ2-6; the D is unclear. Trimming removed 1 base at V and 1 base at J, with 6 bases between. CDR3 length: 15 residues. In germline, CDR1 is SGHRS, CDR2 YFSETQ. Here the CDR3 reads CASSLTVSGANVLTF. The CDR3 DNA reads TGCGCCAGCAGCTTGACAGTTTCTGGGGCCAACGTCCTGACTTTC.

CDR3 bases: TGTGCCAGCGCCTATTCAGGGGGTATAAGCAATGAGCAGTTCTTC. Protein: CASAYSGGISNEQFF. The chain employs TRBV5-5 and TRBJ2-1, with 7 positions matching TRBD1. The CDR3 runs to 15 residues. V dropped 7 bases and J dropped 6; count of bases not matched to a gene: 13. From germline, CDR1 is SGHKS and CDR2 YYEKEE (reference sequence).

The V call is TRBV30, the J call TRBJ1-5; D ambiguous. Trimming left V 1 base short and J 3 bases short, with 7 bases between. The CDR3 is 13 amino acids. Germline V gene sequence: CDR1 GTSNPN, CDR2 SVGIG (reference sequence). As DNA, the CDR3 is TGTGCCTGGAGTGCGGACCTCAATCAGCCCCAGCATTTT. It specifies CAWSADLNQPQHF.

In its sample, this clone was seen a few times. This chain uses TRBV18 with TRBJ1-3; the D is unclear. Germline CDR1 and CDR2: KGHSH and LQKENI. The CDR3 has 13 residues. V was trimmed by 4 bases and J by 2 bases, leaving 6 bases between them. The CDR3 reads CASSLGTGNTIYF. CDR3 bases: TGTGCCAGCTCACTGGGAACTGGAAACACCATATATTTT.

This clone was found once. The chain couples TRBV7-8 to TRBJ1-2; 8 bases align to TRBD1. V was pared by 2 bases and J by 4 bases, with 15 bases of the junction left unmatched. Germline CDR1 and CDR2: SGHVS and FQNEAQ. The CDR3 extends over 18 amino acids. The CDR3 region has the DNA TGTGCCAGCAGCTTAACTCAGGGAAGGACAGGGAATGGCTATGGCTACACCTTC. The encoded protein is CASSLTQGRTGNGYGYTF.

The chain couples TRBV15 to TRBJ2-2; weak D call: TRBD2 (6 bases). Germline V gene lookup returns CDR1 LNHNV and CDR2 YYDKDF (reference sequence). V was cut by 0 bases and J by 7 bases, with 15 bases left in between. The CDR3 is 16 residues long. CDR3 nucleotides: TGTGCCACCAGCAGAGATCGATCGGGAGTGGTCGGGGAGCTGTTTTTT. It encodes CATSRDRSGVVGELFF.

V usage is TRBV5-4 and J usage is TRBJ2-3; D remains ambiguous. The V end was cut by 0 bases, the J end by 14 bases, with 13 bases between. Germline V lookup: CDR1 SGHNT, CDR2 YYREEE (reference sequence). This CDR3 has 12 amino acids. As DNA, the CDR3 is TGTGCCAGCAGCTTGGACGGCAACCCGCTGTATTTT. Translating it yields CASSLDGNPLYF.

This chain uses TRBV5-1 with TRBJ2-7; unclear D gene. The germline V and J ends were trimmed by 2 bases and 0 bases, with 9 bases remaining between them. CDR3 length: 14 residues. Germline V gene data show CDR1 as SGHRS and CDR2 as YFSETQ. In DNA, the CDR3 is TGCGCCAGCAGCTTCGAACAGAGCTCCTACGAGCAGTACTTC. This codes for CASSFEQSSYEQYF.